The subject of this entry is one T cell receptor beta chain. Its antigen is unknown. Libraries of TRB cDNA were made by 5' RACE and carried UMIs. Reanalyzing the 5' RACE reads, TCRdb keeps one entry per CDR3 protein, without DNA. The sample includes roughly 55,000 distinct CDR3 sequences. This sample stems from a study of CXCR3-negative and CXCR3-positive naive CD8 T cells. This CDR3 spans 16 amino acids. Germline V gene sequence: CDR1 ENHRY, CDR2 SYGVKD. Overall study findings and caveats: Naive cells that were CXCR3-negative or CXCR3-positive used TRBV-TRBJ genes alike, while memory cells diverged. Much lower diversity was found in memory CD8+ cells, while both naive subsets had comparably high diversity. TRB CDR3 properties were used to infer TCR strength, and surface CD5 was comparable between naive subsets. Researchers report that CXCR3-positive naive cells carry more hydrophobic TRB CDR3s than CXCR3-negative naive cells.

The genes are TRBV10-3 and TRBJ2-7; TCRdb reports TRBD2, a call that lacks DNA to check it against. The clonotype was recovered from a human donor in good health. Some clones in this sample may be carry-over from other donors' samples. Sequences were obtained from naive CXCR3+ CD8+ T cells from blood. The sample's subset: CD45RO-CCR7+CD27+CD95- naive CD8+ T cells expressing CXCR3 (TNR3+). The CDR3 spells CAISESQGGVSYEQYF.